Here is one T cell receptor beta chain with its context. What it binds is not known. This entry is derived from a study of T cells expressing NK-cell markers. Study-level results: Whether the expanded NKG2C+ T cell clones recognized HCMV remained unclear.

Reprocessing the 5' RACE reads, TCRdb reports a single entry for every CDR3 protein and omits DNA. The table lists under 600,000 distinct CDR3 sequences. The CDR3 runs to 18 residues. Per the germline V gene, CDR1 is MGHRA and CDR2 is YSYEKL. The receptor was derived from a woman in her fifties or sixties in good health. This chain links TRBV4-1 with TRBJ2-7; without DNA, the TCRdb call of TRBD2 cannot be checked. The sample comprised blood T cells: a sorted CD56 or NKG2C T cell subset, CD4+ or CD8+ T cells, or bulk PBMC T cells (not recorded which). The CDR3 loop reads CASSQVLAGRALSYEQYF.